A single sample is the source of the 5 T cell receptor beta chains below, sequenced in a study of T-cell reconstitution after alpha-beta-depleted transplantation in children. Unique molecular identifiers were used to barcode this TCRbeta library. TCRdb processed the PCR reads anew with MiXCR; each CDR3 protein has one entry. The sample shows around 490,000 distinct CDR3 sequences, roughly 10% of them seen only once. Sequencing was performed on PBMCs, mostly from graft donor cells, taken 180 days after TCRalphabeta/CD19-depleted stem cell transplant. The receptors here all came from a female patient aged 2-10 years who had a stem cell transplant for aplastic anemia, so the T cells may come from the graft donor.

This clonotype occurred a few times. The J gene is TRBJ1-2, the V gene TRBV25-1, with a possible D match to TRBD1 (5 bases). CDR1 is MGHDK and CDR2 is SYGVNS in the germline V gene. The length of the CDR3 is 12 residues. V lost 5 bases and J lost 8, with 12 bases in between. For the CDR3, the DNA is TGTGCCAGCAGTCCCGGCGGGGGAGGCTACACCTTC. Translated, it gives CASSPGGGGYTF.

This clonotype appeared a few times. The V gene is TRBV7-8, the J gene TRBJ2-1; possible D gene TRBD2, 5 bases. This CDR3 comprises 16 residues. Germline loops: CDR1 SGHVS, CDR2 FQNEAQ. V was shortened by 5 bases and J by 0 bases, with 14 bases between the two germline ends. As DNA, the CDR3 is TGTGCCAGCAGCCCGCCGGGGTCAAGCTCCTACAATGAGCAGTTCTTC. This translates into CASSPPGSSSYNEQFF.

This chain links TRBV12-3 or TRBV12-4 with TRBJ1-4; D unclear. Trimming shortened V by 5 bases and J by 0 bases, and 10 bases separated the two germline ends. The CDR3 totals 15 residues. The CDR3 coding sequence is TGTGCCAGCAGTCCCCAATTTGCAACTAATGAAAAACTGTTTTTT. Its translation: CASSPQFATNEKLFF.

V usage is TRBV9 and J usage is TRBJ2-2, with TRBD2 matching 12 bases. Germline CDR1 SGDLS, CDR2 YYNGEE. Germline trimming cut 0 bases from V and 6 bases from J; bases unmatched to any gene: 6. The CDR3 runs 17 residues. The DNA for the CDR3 is TGTGCCAGCAGCGTAGCGCTAGCGGGAGGGCCCCCCGGGGAGCTGTTTTTT. This translates into CASSVALAGGPPGELFF.

This clonotype appeared many times. This chain joins TRBV7-3 and TRBJ1-2; TRBD1 matches at 10 bases. V lost 5 bases and J lost 7; bases outside the gene matches: 7. Germline V CDR1 and CDR2: SGHTA, FQGTGA. The CDR3 is 14 amino acids. In DNA form, the CDR3 reads TGTGCCAGCAGCCCGACAGGGGGCGTGGGTGGCTACACCTTC. It is translated as CASSPTGGVGGYTF.